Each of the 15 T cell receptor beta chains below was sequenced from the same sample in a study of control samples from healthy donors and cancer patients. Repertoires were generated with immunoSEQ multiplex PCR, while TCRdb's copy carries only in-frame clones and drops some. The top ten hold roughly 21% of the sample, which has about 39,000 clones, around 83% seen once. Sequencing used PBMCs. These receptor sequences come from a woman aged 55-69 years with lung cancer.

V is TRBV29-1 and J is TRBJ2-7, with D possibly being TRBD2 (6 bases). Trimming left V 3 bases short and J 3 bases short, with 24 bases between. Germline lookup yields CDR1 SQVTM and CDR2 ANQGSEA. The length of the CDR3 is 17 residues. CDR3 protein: CSVERPPGGAIDYEQYF. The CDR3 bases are TGCAGCGTTGAGAGACCTCCCGGCGGGGCGATAGACTACGAGCAGTACTTC.

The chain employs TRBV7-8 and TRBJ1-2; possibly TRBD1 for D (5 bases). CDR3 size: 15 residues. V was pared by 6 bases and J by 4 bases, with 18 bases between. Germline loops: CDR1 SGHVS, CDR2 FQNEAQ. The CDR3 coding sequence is TGTGCCAGCAGACGAACTCTCGGGGGACGCTATGGCTACACCTTC. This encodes CASRRTLGGRYGYTF.

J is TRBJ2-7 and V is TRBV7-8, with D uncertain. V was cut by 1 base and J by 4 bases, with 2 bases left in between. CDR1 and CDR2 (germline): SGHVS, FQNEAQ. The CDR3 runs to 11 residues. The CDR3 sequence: CASSLEYEQYF. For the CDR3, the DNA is TGTGCCAGCAGCTTAGAGTACGAGCAGTACTTC.

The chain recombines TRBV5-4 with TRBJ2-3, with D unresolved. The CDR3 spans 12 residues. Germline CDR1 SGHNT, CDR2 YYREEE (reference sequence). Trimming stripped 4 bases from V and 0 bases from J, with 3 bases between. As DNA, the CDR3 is TGTGCCAGCAGCCCTAGCACAGATACGCAGTATTTT. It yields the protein CASSPSTDTQYF. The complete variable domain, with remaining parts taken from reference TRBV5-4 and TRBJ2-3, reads ETGVTQSPTHLIKTRGQQVTLRCSSQSGHNTVSWYQQALGQGPQFIFQYYREEENGRGNFPPRFSGLQFPNYSSELNVNALELDDSALYLCASSPSTDTQYFGPGTRLTVL.

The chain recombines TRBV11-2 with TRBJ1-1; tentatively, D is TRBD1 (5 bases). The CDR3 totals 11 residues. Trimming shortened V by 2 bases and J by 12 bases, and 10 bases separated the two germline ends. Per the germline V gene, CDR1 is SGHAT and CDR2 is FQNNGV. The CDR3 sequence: CASSLRGATFF. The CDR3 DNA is TGTGCCAGCAGCTTAAGGGGAGCGACTTTCTTT.

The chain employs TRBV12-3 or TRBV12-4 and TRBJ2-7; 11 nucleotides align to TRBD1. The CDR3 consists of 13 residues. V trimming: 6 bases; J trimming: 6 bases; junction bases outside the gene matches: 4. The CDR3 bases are TGTGCCAGCAGCTGGGACAGGGGGGGCGAGCAGTACTTC. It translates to CASSWDRGGEQYF.

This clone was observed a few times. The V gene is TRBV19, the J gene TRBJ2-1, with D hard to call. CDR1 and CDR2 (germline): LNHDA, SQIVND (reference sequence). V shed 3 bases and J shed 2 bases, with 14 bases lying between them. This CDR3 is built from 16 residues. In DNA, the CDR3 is TGTGCCAGTAGTATTTCATGGTCAGGTACCTACAATGAGCAGTTCTTC. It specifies CASSISWSGTYNEQFF.

Here the CDR3 reads CASSMRENTEAFF. The CDR3 DNA reads as TGTGCCAGCTCTATGAGGGAAAACACTGAAGCTTTCTTT. The chain joins TRBV7-7 to TRBJ1-1, with unresolved D. The CDR3 consists of 13 residues. Germline CDR1 reads SSHAT; CDR2 reads FNYEAQ (reference sequence). Trimming removed 8 bases from V and 2 bases from J, with 12 bases in between.

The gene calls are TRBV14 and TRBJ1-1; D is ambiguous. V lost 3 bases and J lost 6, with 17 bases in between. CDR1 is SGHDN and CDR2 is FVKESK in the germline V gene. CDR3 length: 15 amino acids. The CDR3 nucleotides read TGTGCCAGCAGCCACTTACAGATGAGCCCAGCTGAAGCTTTCTTT. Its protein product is CASSHLQMSPAEAFF.

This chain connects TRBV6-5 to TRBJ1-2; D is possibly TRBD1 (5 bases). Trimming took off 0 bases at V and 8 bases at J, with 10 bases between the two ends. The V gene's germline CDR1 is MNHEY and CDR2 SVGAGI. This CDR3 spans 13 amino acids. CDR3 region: CASSYSRGDGYTF. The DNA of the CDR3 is TGTGCCAGCAGTTACTCCCGGGGGGACGGCTACACCTTC.

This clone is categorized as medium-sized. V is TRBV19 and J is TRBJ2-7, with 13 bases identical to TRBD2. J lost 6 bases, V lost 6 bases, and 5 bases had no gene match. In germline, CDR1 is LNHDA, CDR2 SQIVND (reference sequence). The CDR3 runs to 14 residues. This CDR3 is CASRHTSGRAEQYF. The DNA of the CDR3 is TGTGCCAGTAGGCACACTAGCGGGAGGGCCGAGCAGTACTTC.

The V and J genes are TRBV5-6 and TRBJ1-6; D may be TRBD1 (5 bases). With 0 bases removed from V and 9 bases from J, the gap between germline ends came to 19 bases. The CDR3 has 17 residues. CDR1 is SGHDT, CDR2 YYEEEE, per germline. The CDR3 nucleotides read TGTGCCAGCAGCTTGGGGCTCAGGGCGGCACAGAGTTCACCCCTCCACTTT. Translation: CASSLGLRAAQSSPLHF.

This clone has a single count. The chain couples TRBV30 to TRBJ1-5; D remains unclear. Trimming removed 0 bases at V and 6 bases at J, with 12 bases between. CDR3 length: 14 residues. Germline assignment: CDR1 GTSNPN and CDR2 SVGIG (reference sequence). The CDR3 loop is CAWSVGQRGQPQHF. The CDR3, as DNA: TGTGCCTGGAGTGTGGGTCAGAGAGGTCAGCCCCAGCATTTT. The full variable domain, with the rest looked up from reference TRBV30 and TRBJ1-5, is SQTIHQWPATLVQPVGSPLSLECTVEGTSNPNLYWYRQAAGRGLQLLFYSVGIGQISSEVPQNLSASRPQDRQFILSSKKLLLSDSGFYLCAWSVGQRGQPQHFGDGTRLSIL.

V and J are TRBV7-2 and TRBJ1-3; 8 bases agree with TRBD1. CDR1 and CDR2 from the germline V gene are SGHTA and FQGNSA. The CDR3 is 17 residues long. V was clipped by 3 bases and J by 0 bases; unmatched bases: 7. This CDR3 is CASSFFAGGFSGNTIYF. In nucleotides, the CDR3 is TGTGCCAGCAGCTTTTTCGCAGGGGGCTTCTCTGGAAACACCATATATTTT. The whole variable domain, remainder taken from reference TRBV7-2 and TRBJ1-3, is GAGVSQSPSNKVTEKGKDVELRCDPISGHTALYWYRQSLGQGLEFLIYFQGNSAPDKSGLPSDRFSAERTGGSVSTLTIQRTQQEDSAVYLCASSFFAGGFSGNTIYFGEGSWLTVV.

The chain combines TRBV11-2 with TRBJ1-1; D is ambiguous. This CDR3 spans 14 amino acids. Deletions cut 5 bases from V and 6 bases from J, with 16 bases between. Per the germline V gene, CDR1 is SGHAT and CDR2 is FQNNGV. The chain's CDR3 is CASSGSTRRAEAFF. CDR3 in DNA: TGTGCCAGCAGCGGATCAACCCGCCGCGCTGAAGCTTTCTTT.